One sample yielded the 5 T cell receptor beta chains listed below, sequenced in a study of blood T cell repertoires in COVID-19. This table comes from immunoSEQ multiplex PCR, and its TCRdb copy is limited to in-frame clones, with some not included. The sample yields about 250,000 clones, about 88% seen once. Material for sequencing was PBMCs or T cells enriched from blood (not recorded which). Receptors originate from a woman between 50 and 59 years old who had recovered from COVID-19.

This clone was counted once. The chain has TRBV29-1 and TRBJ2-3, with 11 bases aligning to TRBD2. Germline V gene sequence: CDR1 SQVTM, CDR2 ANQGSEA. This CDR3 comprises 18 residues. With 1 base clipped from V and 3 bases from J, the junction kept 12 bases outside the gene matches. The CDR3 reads CSVEAPLRGTSGTDTQYF. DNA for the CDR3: TGCAGCGTTGAAGCGCCCCTGAGGGGGACTAGCGGTACAGATACGCAGTATTTT.

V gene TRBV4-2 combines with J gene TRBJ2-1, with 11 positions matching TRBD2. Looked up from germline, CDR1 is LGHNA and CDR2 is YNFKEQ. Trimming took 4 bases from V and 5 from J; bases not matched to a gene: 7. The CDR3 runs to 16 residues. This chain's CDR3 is CASSPGTSGQHNEQFF. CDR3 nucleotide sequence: TGTGCCAGCAGCCCGGGGACTAGCGGTCAACACAATGAGCAGTTCTTC.

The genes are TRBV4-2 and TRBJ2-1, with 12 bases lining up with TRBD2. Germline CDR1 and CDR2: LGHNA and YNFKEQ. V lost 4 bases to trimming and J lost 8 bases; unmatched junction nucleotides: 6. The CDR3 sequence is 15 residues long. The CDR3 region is CASSRTSGVSDEQFF. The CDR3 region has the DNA TGTGCCAGCAGCCGGACTAGCGGGGTGTCGGATGAGCAGTTCTTC.

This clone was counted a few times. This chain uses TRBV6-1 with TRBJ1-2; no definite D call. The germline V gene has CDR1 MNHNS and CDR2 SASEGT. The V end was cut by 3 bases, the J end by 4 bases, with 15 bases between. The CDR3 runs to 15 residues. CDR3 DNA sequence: TGTGCCAGCAGTGACCACCCGGGAGGGAGCTATGGCTACACCTTC. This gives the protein CASSDHPGGSYGYTF.

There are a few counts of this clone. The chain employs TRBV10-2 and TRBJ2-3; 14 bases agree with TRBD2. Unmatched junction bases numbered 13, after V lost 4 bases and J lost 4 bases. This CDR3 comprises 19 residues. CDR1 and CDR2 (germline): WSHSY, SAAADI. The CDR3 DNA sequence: TGCGCCAGCAGTGGCCCGGGACTAGCGGGAGAGGTTGGGGCAGATACGCAGTATTTT. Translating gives CASSGPGLAGEVGADTQYF.